The entry that follows covers one TCR beta chain sequence. What antigen it recognizes has not been identified. The record has no base qualities; no much larger clone is one base away. Between the V and J ends, shortened by 1 base and 6 bases respectively, the junction contains 12 bases. The CDR3 runs 14 amino acids, cysteine and phenylalanine included. The retained sequence is limited to the CDR3, 42 bases, with the frame set at the first base. Sequences SGHTA (CDR1) and FQGNSA (CDR2) are obtained from the germline V gene. The library was prepared using the immunoSEQ multiplex PCR assay. Here the immuneACCESS table is served through TCRdb, limited to in-frame sequences with V and J called. Missing clones are a known gap in these copies; in checked studies unresolved V genes cover under half, and the rest lacks a known reason. For this sample there are 150,000 to 200,000 clones; 85% to 95% appear just once. In total, the top ten clones hold around 1.3% of the sample.

This record comes from a study of control samples from healthy donors and cancer patients (dated by TCRdb to 2018 to 2021). The receptor comes from a woman between 18 and 30 years old in good health. Input material: blood. The chain links TRBV7-2 with TRBJ1-1; the D gene lacks a confident call. In nucleotide form, the sequence is TGTGCCAGCAGCTTAGGATTGGTTTTCGCTGAAGCTTTCTTT. This sequence encodes CASSLGLVFAEAFF.